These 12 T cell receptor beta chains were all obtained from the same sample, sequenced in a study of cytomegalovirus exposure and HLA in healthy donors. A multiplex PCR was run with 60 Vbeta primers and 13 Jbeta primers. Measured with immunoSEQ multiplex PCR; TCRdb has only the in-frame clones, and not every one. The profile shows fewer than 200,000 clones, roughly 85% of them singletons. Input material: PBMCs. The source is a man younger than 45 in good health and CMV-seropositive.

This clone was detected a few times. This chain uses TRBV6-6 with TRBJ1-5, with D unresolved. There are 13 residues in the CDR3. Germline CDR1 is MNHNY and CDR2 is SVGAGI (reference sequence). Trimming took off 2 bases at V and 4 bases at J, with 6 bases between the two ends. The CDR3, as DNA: TGTGCCAGCAGTTACACGGGGAATCAGCCCCAGCATTTT. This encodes CASSYTGNQPQHF.

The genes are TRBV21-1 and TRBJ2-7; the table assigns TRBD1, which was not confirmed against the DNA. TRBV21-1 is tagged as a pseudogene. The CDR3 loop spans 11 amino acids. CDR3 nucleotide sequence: TGTGCCAGGGACAGGTTGTACGAGCAGTACGTC. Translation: CARDRLYEQYV.

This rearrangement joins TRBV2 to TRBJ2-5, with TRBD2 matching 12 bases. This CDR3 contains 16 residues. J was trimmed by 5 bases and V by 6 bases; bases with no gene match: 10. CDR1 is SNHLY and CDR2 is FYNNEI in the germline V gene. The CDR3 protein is CASRLAGGPVLETQYF. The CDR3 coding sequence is TGTGCCAGCAGGCTAGCGGGAGGGCCGGTTTTGGAGACCCAGTACTTC. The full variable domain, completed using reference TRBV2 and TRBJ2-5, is EPEVTQTPSHQVTQMGQEVILRCVPISNHLYFYWYRQILGQKVEFLVSFYNNEISEKSEIFDDQFSVERPDGSNFTLKIRSTKLEDSAMYFCASRLAGGPVLETQYFGPGTRLLVL.

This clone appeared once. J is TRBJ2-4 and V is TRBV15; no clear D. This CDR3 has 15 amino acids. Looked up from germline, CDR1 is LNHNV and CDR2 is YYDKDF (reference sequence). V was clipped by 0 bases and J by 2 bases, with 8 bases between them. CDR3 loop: CATSRDWLTKNIQYF. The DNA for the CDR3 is TGTGCCACCAGCAGAGATTGGCTGACCAAAAACATTCAGTACTTC.

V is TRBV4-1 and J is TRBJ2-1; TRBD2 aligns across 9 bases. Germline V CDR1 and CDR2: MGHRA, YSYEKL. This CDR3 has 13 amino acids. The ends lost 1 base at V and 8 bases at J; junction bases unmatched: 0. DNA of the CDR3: TGCGCCAGCAGCCAAGTAGCGGGGGATGAGCAGTTCTTC. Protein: CASSQVAGDEQFF.

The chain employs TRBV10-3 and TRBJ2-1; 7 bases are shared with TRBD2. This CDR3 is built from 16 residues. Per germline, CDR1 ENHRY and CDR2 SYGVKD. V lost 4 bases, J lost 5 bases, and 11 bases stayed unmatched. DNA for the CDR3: TGTGCCATCAGTGCGACCCTAGCGGACCAGGACAATGAGCAGTTCTTC. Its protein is CAISATLADQDNEQFF.

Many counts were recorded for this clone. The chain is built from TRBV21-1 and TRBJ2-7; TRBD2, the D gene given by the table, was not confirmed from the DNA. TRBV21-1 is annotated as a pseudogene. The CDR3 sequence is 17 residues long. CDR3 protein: CASSNPPTTNSICEQYV. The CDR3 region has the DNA TGTGCCAGCAGCAATCCCCCCACGACTAATTCCATCTGCGAGCAGTACGTC.

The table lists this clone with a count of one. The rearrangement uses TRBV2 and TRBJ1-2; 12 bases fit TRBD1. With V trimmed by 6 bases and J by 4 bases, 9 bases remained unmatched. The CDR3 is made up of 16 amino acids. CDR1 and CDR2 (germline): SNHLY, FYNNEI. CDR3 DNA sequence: TGTGCCAGCAGCCGGGGACAGGGGGCGCTTAGCTATGGCTACACCTTC. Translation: CASSRGQGALSYGYTF.

CDR3 bases: TGTGCCAGCAGTTACAGAGGCGGCTACACCTTC. Translated: CASSYRGGYTF. The chain is built from TRBV6-5 and TRBJ1-2; no firm D call. V lost 2 bases and J lost 8, with 6 bases in between. The V gene's germline CDR1 is MNHEY and CDR2 SVGAGI. This CDR3 is built from 11 residues.

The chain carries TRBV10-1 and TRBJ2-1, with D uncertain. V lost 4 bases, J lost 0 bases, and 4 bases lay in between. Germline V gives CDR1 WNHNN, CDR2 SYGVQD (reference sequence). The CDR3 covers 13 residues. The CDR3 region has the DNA TGCGCCAGCAGTGGTAGCTCCTACAATGAGCAGTTCTTC. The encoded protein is CASSGSSYNEQFF.

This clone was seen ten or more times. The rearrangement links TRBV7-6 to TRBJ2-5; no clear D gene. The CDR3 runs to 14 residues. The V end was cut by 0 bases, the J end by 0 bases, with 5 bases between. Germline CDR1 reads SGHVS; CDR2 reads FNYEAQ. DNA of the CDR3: TGTGCCAGCAGCTTAGCACGGTACCAAGAGACCCAGTACTTC. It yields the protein CASSLARYQETQYF.

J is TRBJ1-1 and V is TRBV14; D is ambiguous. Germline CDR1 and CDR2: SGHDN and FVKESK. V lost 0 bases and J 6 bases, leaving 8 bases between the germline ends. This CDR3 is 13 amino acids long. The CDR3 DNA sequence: TGTGCCAGCAGCCAAGATTTGAGGGCTGAAGCTTTCTTT. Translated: CASSQDLRAEAFF.